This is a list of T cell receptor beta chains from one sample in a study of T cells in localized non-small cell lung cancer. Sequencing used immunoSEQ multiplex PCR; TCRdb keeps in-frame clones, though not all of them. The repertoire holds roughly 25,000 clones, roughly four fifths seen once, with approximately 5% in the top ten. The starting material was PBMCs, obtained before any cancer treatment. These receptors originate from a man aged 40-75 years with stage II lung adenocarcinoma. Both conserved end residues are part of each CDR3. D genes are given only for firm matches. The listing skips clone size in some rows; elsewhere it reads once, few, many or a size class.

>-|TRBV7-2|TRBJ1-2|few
CASSGNHYGYTF
TGTGCCAGCAGCGGGAATCACTATGGCTACACCTTC
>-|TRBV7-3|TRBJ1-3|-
CASSLKIRDCGNTIYF
TGTGCCAGCAGCTTAAAGATCCGGGACTGTGGAAACACCATATATTTT
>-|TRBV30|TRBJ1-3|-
CAWSVSDGSSGNTIYF
TGTGCCTGGAGTGTCTCGGACGGGAGCTCTGGAAACACCATATATTTT
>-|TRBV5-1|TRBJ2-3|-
CASSQAGEGTQYF
TGCGCCAGCAGCCAAGCAGGGGAGGGTACGCAGTATTTT
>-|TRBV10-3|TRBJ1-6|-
CAISEGGEAGSPLHF
TGTGCCATCAGTGAAGGAGGGGAGGCAGGCTCACCCCTCCACTTT
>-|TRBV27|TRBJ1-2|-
CASSAQGPYGYTF
TGTGCCAGCAGCGCCCAGGGACCCTATGGCTACACCTTC
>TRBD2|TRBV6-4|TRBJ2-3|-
CASRASGASSTDTQYF
TGTGCCAGCAGGGCTAGCGGGGCATCTAGCACAGATACGCAGTATTTT
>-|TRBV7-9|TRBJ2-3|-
CASSLQGYYTDTQYF
TGTGCCAGCAGCTTACAGGGCTATTACACAGATACGCAGTATTTT
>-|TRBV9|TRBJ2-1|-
CASSFSRGEQFF
TGTGCCAGCAGCTTTAGTAGGGGTGAGCAGTTCTTC
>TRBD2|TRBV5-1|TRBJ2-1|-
CASSSGTSGRANLGNEQFF
TGCGCCAGCAGCTCCGGGACTAGCGGGAGGGCCAATCTAGGGAATGAGCAGTTCTTC
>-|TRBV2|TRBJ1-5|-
CASSRGPHQPQHF
TGTGCCAGCAGCAGGGGTCCTCATCAGCCCCAGCATTTT
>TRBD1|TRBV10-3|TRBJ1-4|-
CAISESGQGGNEKLFF
TGTGCCATCAGTGAGTCAGGACAGGGTGGTAATGAAAAACTGTTTTTT
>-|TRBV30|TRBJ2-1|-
CAFTSSLVGNEQFF
TGTGCCTTTACGTCTAGCTTGGTGGGGAATGAGCAGTTCTTC
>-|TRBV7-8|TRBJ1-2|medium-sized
CASSLFDTDSYGYTF
TGTGCCAGCAGCTTATTTGATACGGACAGCTATGGCTACACCTTC
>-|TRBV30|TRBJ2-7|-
CAWSVDNYEQYF
TGTGCCTGGAGTGTAGACAACTACGAGCAGTACTTC
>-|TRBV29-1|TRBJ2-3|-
CSVWKKGPDTQYF
TGCAGCGTTTGGAAAAAGGGACCAGATACGCAGTATTTT
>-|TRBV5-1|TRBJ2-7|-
CASSRQLDTYEQYF
TGCGCCAGCAGCCGCCAGCTAGACACCTACGAGCAGTACTTC
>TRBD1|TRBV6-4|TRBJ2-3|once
CASRRWDRGQVDTQYF
TGTGCCAGCAGGAGATGGGACAGGGGGCAAGTAGATACGCAGTATTTT
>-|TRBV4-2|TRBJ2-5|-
CASSLGGTKETQYF
TGTGCCAGCAGCCTTGGAGGGACAAAAGAGACCCAGTACTTC
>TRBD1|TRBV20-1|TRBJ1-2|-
CSASDRAGYTF
TGCAGTGCTTCGGACAGGGCCGGCTACACCTTC
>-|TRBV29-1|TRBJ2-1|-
CSVRAGNYNEQFF
TGCAGCGTCCGGGCGGGGAACTACAATGAGCAGTTCTTC
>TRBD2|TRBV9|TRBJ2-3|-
CASSVSGKATDTQYF
TGTGCCAGCAGCGTAAGCGGGAAAGCGACAGATACGCAGTATTTT
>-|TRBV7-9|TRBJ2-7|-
CASSPSGPFYEQYF
TGTGCCAGCAGCCCCTCGGGACCCTTCTACGAGCAGTACTTC
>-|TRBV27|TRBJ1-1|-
CASSLRRNTEAFF
TGTGCCAGCAGTTTAAGGCGGAACACTGAAGCTTTCTTT
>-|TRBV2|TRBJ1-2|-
CASSDMGRTYGYTF
TGTGCCAGCAGTGATATGGGCAGAACTTATGGCTACACCTTC
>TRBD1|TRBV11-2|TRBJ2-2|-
CASSTTGLGTGELFF
TGTGCCAGCAGCACGACAGGGTTGGGCACCGGGGAGCTGTTTTTT
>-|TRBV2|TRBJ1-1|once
CASSEVQATGAFF
TGTGCCAGCAGTGAAGTGCAGGCGACGGGGGCTTTCTTT
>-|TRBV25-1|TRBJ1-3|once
CASSATGANSGNTIYF
TGTGCCAGCAGTGCGACAGGTGCAAACTCTGGAAACACCATATATTTT
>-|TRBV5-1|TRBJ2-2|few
CASSLEGSAVSSGELFF
TGCGCCAGCAGCTTGGAGGGGTCGGCAGTGAGTTCGGGGGAGCTGTTTTTT
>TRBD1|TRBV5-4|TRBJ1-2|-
CASSGDRLYGYTF
TGTGCCAGCAGCGGGGACAGATTATATGGCTACACCTTC
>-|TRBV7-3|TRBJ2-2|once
CASSAPLVLDTGELFF
TGTGCCAGCAGCGCTCCACTAGTTTTAGACACCGGGGAGCTGTTTTTT
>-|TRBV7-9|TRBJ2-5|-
CASSSDRDQETQYF
TGTGCCAGCTCATCGGACAGAGACCAAGAGACCCAGTACTTC
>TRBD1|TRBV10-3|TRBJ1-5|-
CAVSQGGAVQPQHF
TGTGCCGTCTCACAGGGGGGGGCAGTTCAGCCCCAGCATTTT
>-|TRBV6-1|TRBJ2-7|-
CAISQPGQGVYEQYF
TGTGCCATATCCCAACCCGGGCAGGGAGTCTACGAGCAGTACTTC
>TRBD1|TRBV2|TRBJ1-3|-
CASSLTGAGNTIYF
TGTGCCAGCAGTCTCACAGGGGCGGGAAACACCATATATTTT
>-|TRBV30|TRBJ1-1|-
CAWISGSTEAFF
TGTGCCTGGATCTCGGGGTCAACTGAAGCTTTCTTT
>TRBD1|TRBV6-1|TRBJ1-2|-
CASSERDRLYGYTF
TGTGCCAGCAGTGAGAGGGACAGGCTCTATGGCTACACCTTC
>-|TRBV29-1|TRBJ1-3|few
CSAEGGSTGNTIYF
TGCAGCGCCGAGGGGGGGTCAACTGGAAACACCATATATTTT
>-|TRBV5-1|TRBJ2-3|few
CASRLVGGLEDTQYF
TGCGCCAGTCGTCTCGTGGGGGGGCTTGAAGATACGCAGTATTTT
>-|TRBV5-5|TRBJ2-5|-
CASSLGPGHQETQYF
TGTGCCAGCAGCTTGGGCCCGGGACACCAAGAGACCCAGTACTTC
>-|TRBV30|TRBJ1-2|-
CAWSSPGGNYGYTF
TGTGCCTGGAGTTCCCCCGGGGGAAACTATGGCTACACCTTC
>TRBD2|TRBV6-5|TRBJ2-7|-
CATRASGTYEQYF
TGTGCCACCAGGGCTAGCGGGACCTACGAGCAGTACTTC
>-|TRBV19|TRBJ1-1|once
CASSTGLMTEAFF
TGTGCCAGTAGTACCGGACTGATGACTGAAGCTTTCTTT
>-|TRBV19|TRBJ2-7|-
CASSGRGGLSPRYEQYF
TGTGCCAGTAGTGGGCGTGGGGGGCTCAGTCCCAGGTACGAGCAGTACTTC
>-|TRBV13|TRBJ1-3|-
CASSSQQTVGNTIYF
TGTGCCAGCAGCTCCCAACAAACAGTGGGAAACACCATATATTTT
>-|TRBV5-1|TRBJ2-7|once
CANSLSALWGYEQYF
TGCGCCAACAGTCTAAGCGCTCTCTGGGGCTACGAGCAGTACTTC
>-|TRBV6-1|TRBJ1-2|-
CATTRQGSFGYTF
TGTGCCACCACTCGGCAGGGCAGTTTTGGCTACACCTTC
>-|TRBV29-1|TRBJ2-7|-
CSAVGSGPYEQYF
TGCAGCGCCGTAGGTAGCGGACCTTACGAGCAGTACTTC
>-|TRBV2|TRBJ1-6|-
CASSDSGQTNSPLHF
TGTGCCAGCAGTGATTCCGGACAGACTAATTCACCCCTCCACTTT
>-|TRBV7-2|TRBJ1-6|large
CASSFGVGGSPLHF
TGTGCCAGCAGCTTTGGTGTGGGAGGTTCACCCCTCCACTTT
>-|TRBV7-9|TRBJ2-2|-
CASSPGHLVTGELFF
TGTGCCAGCAGCCCGGGACACCTCGTCACCGGGGAGCTGTTTTTT
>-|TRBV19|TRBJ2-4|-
CASSIPGAKNIQYF
TGTGCCAGTAGTATCCCTGGAGCCAAAAACATTCAGTACTTC
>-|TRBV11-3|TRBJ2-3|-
CASSFRESSTDTQYF
TGTGCCAGCAGCTTTCGGGAGTCCAGCACAGATACGCAGTATTTT
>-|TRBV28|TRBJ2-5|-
CASSSTGFLETQYF
TGTGCCAGCAGTTCCACAGGGTTCCTTGAGACCCAGTACTTC
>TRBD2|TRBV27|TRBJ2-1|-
CASSFRLAADNEQFF
TGTGCCAGCAGTTTCCGGCTAGCGGCCGACAATGAGCAGTTCTTC
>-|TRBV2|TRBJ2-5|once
CASSEDTYQETQYF
TGTGCCAGCAGTGAGGACACCTACCAAGAGACCCAGTACTTC
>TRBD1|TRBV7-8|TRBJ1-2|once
CASSWTGGGYTF
TGTGCCAGCAGTTGGACAGGTGGTGGCTACACCTTC